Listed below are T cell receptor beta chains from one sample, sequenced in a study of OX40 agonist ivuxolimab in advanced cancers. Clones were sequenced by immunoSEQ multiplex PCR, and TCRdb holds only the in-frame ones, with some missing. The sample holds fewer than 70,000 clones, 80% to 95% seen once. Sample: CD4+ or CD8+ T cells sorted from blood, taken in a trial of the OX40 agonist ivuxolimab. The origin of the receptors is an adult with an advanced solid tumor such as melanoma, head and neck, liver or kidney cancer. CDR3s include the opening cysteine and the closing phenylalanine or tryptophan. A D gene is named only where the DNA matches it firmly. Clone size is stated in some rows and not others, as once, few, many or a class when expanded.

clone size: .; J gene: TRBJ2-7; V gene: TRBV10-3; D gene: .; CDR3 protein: CAIRDDRKQYF; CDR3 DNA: TGTGCCATCAGGGACGACAGAAAGCAGTACTTC
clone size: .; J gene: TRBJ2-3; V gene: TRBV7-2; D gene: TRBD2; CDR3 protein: CASSAGASGRRDDTQYF; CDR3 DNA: TGTGCCAGCAGCGCCGGGGCGAGCGGGAGGAGGGACGATACGCAGTATTTT
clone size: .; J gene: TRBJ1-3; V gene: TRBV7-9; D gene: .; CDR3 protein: CASSSSDTAGNTIYF; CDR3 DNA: TGTGCCAGCAGCTCATCCGACACCGCTGGAAACACCATATATTTT
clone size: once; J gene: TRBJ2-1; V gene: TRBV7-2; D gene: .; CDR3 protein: CASSSLAAYNEQFF; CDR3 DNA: TGTGCCAGCAGCTCCCTTGCCGCCTACAATGAGCAGTTCTTC
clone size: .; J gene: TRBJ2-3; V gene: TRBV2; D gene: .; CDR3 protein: CASTTSHTDTQYF; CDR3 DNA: TGTGCCAGCACGACGAGCCACACAGATACGCAGTATTTT
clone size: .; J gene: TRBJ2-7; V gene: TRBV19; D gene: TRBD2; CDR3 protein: CASSISAGGPHEQYF; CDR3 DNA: TGTGCCAGTAGTATTTCGGCGGGAGGGCCGCACGAGCAGTACTTC
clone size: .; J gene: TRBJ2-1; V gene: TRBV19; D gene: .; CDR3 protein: CASSIGAAYNEQFF; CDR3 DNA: TGTGCCAGTAGTATAGGCGCCGCCTACAATGAGCAGTTCTTC
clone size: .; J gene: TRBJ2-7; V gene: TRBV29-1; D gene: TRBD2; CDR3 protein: CSVEDQLAGSYEQYF; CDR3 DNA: TGCAGCGTTGAAGATCAACTAGCGGGCTCCTACGAGCAGTACTTC
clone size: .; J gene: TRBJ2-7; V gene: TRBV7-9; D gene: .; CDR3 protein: CASSQFQAGYAFEQYF; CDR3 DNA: TGTGCCAGCAGCCAGTTCCAAGCCGGGTACGCGTTCGAGCAGTACTTC
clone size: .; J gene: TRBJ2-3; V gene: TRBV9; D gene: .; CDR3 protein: CASSVVGGVGTDTQYF; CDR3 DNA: TGTGCCAGCAGCGTAGTTGGGGGAGTGGGCACAGATACGCAGTATTTT
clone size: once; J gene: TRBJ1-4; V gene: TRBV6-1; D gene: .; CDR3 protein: CASSEGVGAEKLFF; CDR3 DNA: TGTGCCAGCAGTGAAGGGGTGGGAGCAGAAAAACTGTTTTTT
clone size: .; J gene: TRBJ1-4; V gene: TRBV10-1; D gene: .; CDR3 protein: CASDVQERGVEKLFF; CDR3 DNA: TGCGCCAGCGACGTACAAGAGAGGGGCGTTGAAAAACTGTTTTTT
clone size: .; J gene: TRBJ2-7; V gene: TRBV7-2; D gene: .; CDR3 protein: CASSSPRSGEYEQYF; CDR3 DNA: TGTGCCAGCAGCAGCCCACGTTCAGGAGAATACGAGCAGTACTTC
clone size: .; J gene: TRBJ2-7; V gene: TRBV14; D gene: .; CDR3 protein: CASSQEWRTEQYF; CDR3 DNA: TGTGCCAGCAGCCAAGAGTGGCGGACAGAGCAGTACTTC
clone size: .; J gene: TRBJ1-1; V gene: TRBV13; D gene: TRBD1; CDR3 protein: CASSPGTAKNTEAFF; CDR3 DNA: TGTGCCAGCAGCCCCGGGACAGCTAAGAACACTGAAGCTTTCTTT
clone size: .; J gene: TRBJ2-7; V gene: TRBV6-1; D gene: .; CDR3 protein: CASSAGSYEQYF; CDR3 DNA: TGTGCCAGCAGTGCAGGGTCCTACGAGCAGTACTTC
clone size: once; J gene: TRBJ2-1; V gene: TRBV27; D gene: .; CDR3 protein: CASSLLGNEQFF; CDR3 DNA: TGTGCCAGCAGTCTACTGGGAAATGAGCAGTTCTTC
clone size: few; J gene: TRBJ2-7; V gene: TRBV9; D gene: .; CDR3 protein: CASSVESTGSYEQYF; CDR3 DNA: TGTGCCAGCAGCGTAGAGAGTACCGGCTCCTACGAGCAGTACTTC
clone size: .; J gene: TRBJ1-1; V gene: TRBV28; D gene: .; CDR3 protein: CASSLFLRGQDTEAFF; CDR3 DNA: TGTGCCAGCAGTTTATTTCTTCGGGGGCAGGACACTGAAGCTTTCTTT
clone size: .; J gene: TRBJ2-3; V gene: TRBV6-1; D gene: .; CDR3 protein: CASSYRVTDTQYF; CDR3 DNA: TGTGCCAGCAGCTACAGGGTGACAGATACGCAGTATTTT
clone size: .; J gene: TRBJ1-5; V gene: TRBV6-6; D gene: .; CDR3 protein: CASTDGRAQHF; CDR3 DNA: TGTGCCAGCACCGACGGGCGCGCCCAGCATTTT
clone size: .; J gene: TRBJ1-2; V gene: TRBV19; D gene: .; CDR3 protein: CASSTLRAEGNYGYTF; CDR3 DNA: TGTGCCAGTAGTACTCTCAGGGCCGAGGGGAACTATGGCTACACCTTC
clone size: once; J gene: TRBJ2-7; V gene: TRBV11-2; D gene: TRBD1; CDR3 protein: CASSVRDSRFNYEQYF; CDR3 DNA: TGTGCCAGCAGCGTCAGGGACAGCCGCTTTAACTACGAGCAGTACTTC
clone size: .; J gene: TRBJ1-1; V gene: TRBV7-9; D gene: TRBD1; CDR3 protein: CASSLGQGRGGTEAFF; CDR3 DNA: TGTGCCAGCAGCTTGGGACAGGGTAGGGGCGGCACTGAAGCTTTCTTT
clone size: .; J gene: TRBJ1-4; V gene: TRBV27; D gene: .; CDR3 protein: CASSLFSTNEKLFF; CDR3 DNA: TGTGCCAGCAGTTTATTTTCAACTAATGAAAAACTGTTTTTT
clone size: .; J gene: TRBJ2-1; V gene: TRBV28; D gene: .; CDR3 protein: CASSLRGPYNEQFF; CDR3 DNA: TGTGCCAGCAGTTTGCGGGGCCCCTACAATGAGCAGTTCTTC
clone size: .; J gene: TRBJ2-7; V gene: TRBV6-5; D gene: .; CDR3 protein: CASSFGRTSYEQYF; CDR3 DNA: TGTGCCAGCAGTTTTGGCAGAACCTCCTACGAGCAGTACTTC
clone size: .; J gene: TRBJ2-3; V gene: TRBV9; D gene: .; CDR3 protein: CASTTGRSSTDTQYF; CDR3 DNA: TGTGCCAGCACCACAGGGAGATCTAGCACAGATACGCAGTATTTT
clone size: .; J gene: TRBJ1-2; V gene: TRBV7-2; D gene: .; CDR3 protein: CASSHYRILDPRGDYGYTF; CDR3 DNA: TGTGCCAGCAGCCACTACCGGATACTGGACCCTCGAGGCGACTATGGCTACACCTTC
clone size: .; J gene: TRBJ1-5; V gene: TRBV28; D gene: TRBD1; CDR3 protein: CASSFRGQGYQPQHF; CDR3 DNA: TGTGCCAGCAGTTTTAGGGGACAGGGCTATCAGCCCCAGCATTTT
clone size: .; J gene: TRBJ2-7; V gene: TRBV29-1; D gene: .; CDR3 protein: CSVGSHYEQYF; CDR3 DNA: TGCAGCGTTGGGTCACACTACGAGCAGTACTTC
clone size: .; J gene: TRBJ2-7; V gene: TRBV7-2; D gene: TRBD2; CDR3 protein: CASSLVPAWREIVSYEQYF; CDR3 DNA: TGTGCCAGCAGCTTAGTCCCGGCGTGGCGGGAGATAGTCTCCTACGAGCAGTACTTC